The 3 T cell receptor beta chains below come from one sample, sequenced in a study of control samples from healthy donors and cancer patients. Produced via immunoSEQ multiplex PCR; TCRdb's table is partial and in-frame only. The sample holds more than 95,000 clones, 75% to 90% seen once. The specimen was PBMCs. The receptors stem from a man aged 60-69 years with lung cancer.

The rearrangement joins TRBV6-1 to TRBJ1-1, with D possibly TRBD1 on 5 matching bases. V dropped 3 bases and J dropped 1 base, with 12 bases sitting between them. The CDR3 sequence is 15 residues long. The germline CDR1 and CDR2 sequences are MNHNS and SASEGT. This CDR3 is CASSDLSGGNTEAFF. The CDR3 nucleotides read TGTGCCAGCAGTGACCTGAGTGGGGGGAACACTGAAGCTTTCTTT.

This chain joins TRBV7-9 and TRBJ2-5; D gene uncertain. The CDR3 has 14 amino acids. V lost 3 bases and J 1 base, leaving 9 bases between the germline ends. Looked up from germline, CDR1 is SEHNR and CDR2 is FQNEAQ (reference sequence). The CDR3 here is CASSFRTVQETQYF. CDR3 DNA sequence: TGTGCCAGCAGCTTTAGGACGGTCCAAGAGACCCAGTACTTC.

This clone was found once. The chain joins TRBV25-1 to TRBJ1-6; possibly TRBD1 for D (5 bases). CDR1 is MGHDK and CDR2 is SYGVNS in the germline V gene. This CDR3 contains 16 residues. Trimming pared 1 base from V and 8 bases from J, leaving 15 bases between. CDR3 sequence (DNA): TGTGCCAGCAGTGAATGGAGGGGAGGGTTTTATTCACCCCTCCACTTT. Translated, it gives CASSEWRGGFYSPLHF. Full variable domain (remainder filled in from reference TRBV25-1 and TRBJ1-6): EADIYQTPRYLVIGTGKKITLECSQTMGHDKMYWYQQDPGMELHLIHYSYGVNSTEKGDLSSESTVSRIRTEHFPLTLESARPSHTSQYLCASSEWRGGFYSPLHFGNGTRLTVT.